This T cell receptor (beta chain) was sequenced for a study of T cells expressing NK-cell markers. Study at large: The TCR beta repertoires were obtained from sorted CD3+CD56+NKG2C+, CD3+CD56+NKG2C- and CD3+CD56-NKG2C+ T cells.

As to this clonotype: What it recognizes is unknown.

Per germline, CDR1 ENHRY and CDR2 SYGVKD. The CDR3 covers 14 residues. Overall study findings and caveats: Nothing established the HCMV specificity of expanded NKG2C+ T cell clones. NKG2C+ dominant clonotypes from 5 to 7 donors made up about 1.0-7.0% of CD8+ T cells.

As the method of synthesis, 5'RACE template switching with UMIs yielded TCR beta cDNA. TCRdb reanalyzed the 5' RACE reads, giving one entry per CDR3 protein sequence and no DNA. Its listing shows 550,000 to 600,000 distinct CDR3 sequences. The receptor was isolated from a man aged 18 to 30 in good health. The rearrangement uses TRBV10-3 and TRBJ2-2. Sequencing used blood T cells: a sorted CD56 or NKG2C T cell subset, CD4+ or CD8+ T cells, or bulk PBMC T cells (not recorded which). The CDR3 sequence: CAINGLIGTGELFF.